The entry below gives a single T cell receptor (beta chain) sequence along with its context. In the authors' methods: Reference gene primer amplification gave estimated nucleated cell counts. Sequenced by immunoSEQ multiplex PCR; TCRdb stores in-frame clones only, minus some. V, J and clone size are those of that table, while D and trimming were read from the DNA. Of under 200,000 clones listed, approximately 91% are singletons. With 0 bases removed from V and 6 bases from J, the gap between germline ends came to 18 bases. Germline assignment: CDR1 GTSNPN and CDR2 SVGIG (reference sequence). The CDR3 loop spans 16 amino acids. This entry comes from a study of blood T cell repertoires in COVID-19. Cohort assignment relied on participant-reported clinical history. Cohort 3 donors were reported recovered after two negative PCRs, clearance, or symptom resolution.

The sequence came from a woman aged 18-29 years who had recovered from COVID-19. The chain uses TRBV30 and TRBJ1-5; perhaps TRBD1 as D (6 bases). The specimen sequenced was PBMCs or T cells enriched from blood (not recorded which). CDR3 residues: CAWSVTGLVRGQPQHF. The CDR3 region has the DNA TGTGCCTGGAGTGTAACAGGGCTGGTGAGGGGTCAGCCCCAGCATTTT.